This passage covers 32 T cell receptor beta chains from one sample sequenced in a study of T cell responses to AZD1222 COVID-19 vaccine. The repertoire was sequenced with immunoSEQ multiplex PCR; TCRdb's copy has only in-frame clones and lacks some. The data hold around 180,000 clones, with 85% to 95% observed a single time. This sample comprised peripheral blood, obtained on day 0 of AZD1222 vaccination. These receptors came from an adult in good health.

The chain links TRBV30 to TRBJ1-5; tentatively, D is TRBD1 (5 bases). Germline V gives CDR1 GTSNPN, CDR2 SVGIG (reference sequence). V shed 5 bases and J shed 9 bases, with 11 bases lying between them. CDR3 length equals 11 residues. The CDR3 DNA sequence: TGTGCCTGGGCCGTGGGGGGGCCCCAGCATTTT. Residues: CAWAVGGPQHF.

In its sample, this clone was seen a few times. CDR3 sequence: CASSEGTASNQPQHF. DNA for the CDR3: TGTGCCAGCAGCGAAGGGACAGCGAGCAATCAGCCCCAGCATTTT. The chain links TRBV5-5 to TRBJ1-5; 7 nucleotides match TRBD1. J lost 1 base, V lost 4 bases, and 5 bases had no gene match. The CDR3 extends over 15 amino acids. Germline-derived CDR1 and CDR2 are SGHKS and YYEKEE (reference sequence).

V and J are TRBV5-4 and TRBJ1-4; D might be TRBD1 (6 bases). The CDR3 has 16 residues. V was cut by 2 bases and J by 5 bases, with 16 bases left in between. Germline CDR1 and CDR2: SGHNT and YYREEE (reference sequence). DNA for the CDR3: TGTGCCAGCAGCTTAGGAGGGGGAGGAGGAAATGAAAAACTGTTTTTT. As protein: CASSLGGGGGNEKLFF.

The chain combines TRBV6-5 with TRBJ1-4, with 10 bases that match TRBD1. This CDR3 is built from 14 residues. Germline values: CDR1 MNHEY, CDR2 SVGAGI. V shed 8 bases and J 8 bases; nucleotides not matched to a gene: 8. The CDR3 DNA follows: TGTGCCAGCCAAATAGGGACAGGGGTCGAAAAACTGTTTTTT. Encoded protein: CASQIGTGVEKLFF.

This clone was detected only once. This rearrangement joins TRBV10-3 to TRBJ2-1, with 7 positions matching TRBD2. CDR3 length equals 16 residues. J was trimmed by 4 bases and V by 2 bases; bases with no gene match: 8. Germline loops: CDR1 ENHRY, CDR2 SYGVKD. CDR3 amino acids: CAISERSGALYNEQFF. DNA of the CDR3: TGTGCCATCAGTGAGCGAAGCGGGGCCCTATACAATGAGCAGTTCTTC.

The rearrangement joins TRBV19 to TRBJ1-2; tentatively, D is TRBD1 (6 bases). Germline V gives CDR1 LNHDA, CDR2 SQIVND (reference sequence). This CDR3 spans 12 amino acids. Trimming shortened V by 7 bases and J by 8 bases, and 14 bases separated the two germline ends. The CDR3 nucleotides read TGTGCCAGTATGATGGGGGCAGAAGGCTACACCTTC. This sequence encodes CASMMGAEGYTF.

The chain combines TRBV7-2 with TRBJ2-1, with 16 bases matching TRBD2. This CDR3 spans 14 amino acids. Germline trimming cut 5 bases from V and 10 bases from J; bases unmatched to any gene: 2. CDR1 is SGHTA, CDR2 FQGNSA, per germline. Written as DNA, the CDR3 is TGTGCCAGCAGCCCGGGACTAGCGGGGGGGGAGCAGTTCTTC. It specifies CASSPGLAGGEQFF.

V gene TRBV30 combines with J gene TRBJ1-5; no clear D. Germline V CDR1 and CDR2: GTSNPN, SVGIG (reference sequence). Deletions cut 1 base from V and 1 base from J, with 5 bases between. The CDR3 is 13 residues long. The CDR3 loop is CAWSGRSNQPQHF. The DNA for the CDR3 is TGTGCCTGGAGTGGGCGAAGCAATCAGCCCCAGCATTTT.

Only one count was recorded for this clone. The chain uses TRBV19 and TRBJ1-1; D possibly corresponds to TRBD1 (6 bases). The ends were cut back, 3 bases at V and 2 bases at J, with 13 bases in the middle. Germline CDR1 and CDR2: LNHDA and SQIVND (reference sequence). CDR3 length: 15 residues. CDR3 sequence (DNA): TGTGCCAGTAGTATTCTGACAGGACTAAACACTGAAGCTTTCTTT. Its translation: CASSILTGLNTEAFF.

The genes are TRBV6-5 and TRBJ2-7, with a possible D match to TRBD2 (7 bases). Germline V gene sequence: CDR1 MNHEY, CDR2 SVGAGI. V lost 7 bases to trimming and J lost 3 bases, with 19 bases between them. The CDR3 contains 15 residues. DNA of the CDR3: TGTGCCAGCACTTTGGGGGGGGGCGCGAACTACGAGCAGTACGTC. Encoded protein: CASTLGGGANYEQYV.

This chain uses TRBV18 with TRBJ2-2, with 12 nucleotides matching TRBD2. The CDR3 runs 16 residues. V lost 1 base and J lost 6; bases outside the gene matches: 3. The germline V gene has CDR1 KGHSH and CDR2 LQKENI. CDR3 residues: CASSPLTSGSAGELFF. CDR3 sequence (DNA): TGTGCCAGCTCACCACTGACTAGCGGGAGCGCCGGGGAGCTGTTTTTT. Filled out from reference TRBV18 and TRBJ2-2, the complete variable domain reads NAGVMQNPRHLVRRRGQEARLRCSPMKGHSHVYWYRQLPEEGLKFMVYLQKENIIDESGMPKERFSAEFPKEGPSILRIQQVVRGDSAAYFCASSPLTSGSAGELFFGEGSRLTVL.

This clone was recorded only once. This chain joins TRBV6-5 and TRBJ1-1; D is possibly TRBD1 (5 bases). The CDR3 length is 11 residues. Germline assignment: CDR1 MNHEY and CDR2 SVGAGI. Trimming took 5 bases from V and 8 from J, leaving 9 bases between them. As DNA, the CDR3 is TGTGCCAGCAGTATGCAGGGAGAAGCTTTCTTT. This encodes CASSMQGEAFF.

This chain connects TRBV27 to TRBJ2-1, with 9 bases lining up with TRBD2. The V gene's germline CDR1 is MNHEY and CDR2 SMNVEV (reference sequence). This CDR3 spans 16 amino acids. V lost 3 bases to trimming and J lost 4 bases; unmatched junction nucleotides: 7. The CDR3 reads CASSFGLAGPYNEQFF. CDR3 nucleotides: TGTGCCAGCAGTTTTGGTCTAGCGGGACCGTACAATGAGCAGTTCTTC.

V is TRBV5-1 and J is TRBJ1-2, with TRBD1 matching 10 bases. V was clipped by 4 bases and J by 8 bases; unmatched bases: 8. The germline gives CDR1 SGHRS, CDR2 YFSETQ. The CDR3 extends over 14 amino acids. The CDR3 nucleotides read TGCGCCAGCAGCACGGGACAGGGGAGGGGCGGCTACACCTTC. Protein: CASSTGQGRGGYTF.

The gene calls are TRBV19 and TRBJ1-1; D ambiguous. The CDR3 sequence is 16 residues long. CDR1 is LNHDA and CDR2 is SQIVND in the germline V gene (reference sequence). V was cut by 1 base and J by 1 base, with 13 bases left in between. CDR3 in amino acids: CASSIAPWWENTEAFF. The CDR3 bases are TGTGCCAGTAGTATAGCCCCCTGGTGGGAGAACACTGAAGCTTTCTTT.

The chain has TRBV7-9 and TRBJ1-1, with a weak D call TRBD1 (5 bases). This CDR3 is built from 16 residues. From germline, CDR1 is SEHNR and CDR2 FQNEAQ (reference sequence). V was shortened by 4 bases and J by 1 base, with 16 bases between the two germline ends. CDR3 amino acids: CASSSRPGTANTEAFF. For the CDR3, the DNA is TGTGCCAGCAGCTCCCGCCCCGGGACGGCGAACACTGAAGCTTTCTTT.

The CDR3 DNA follows: TGTGCCACCAGCAGAGATCAACACTATGGCTACACCTTC. Translation gives CATSRDQHYGYTF. This chain uses TRBV15 with TRBJ1-2; D is unresolved. Germline values: CDR1 LNHNV, CDR2 YYDKDF (reference sequence). Trimming removed 0 bases from V and 3 bases from J, with 5 bases in between. CDR3 length equals 13 residues. The full variable domain, with the rest looked up from reference TRBV15 and TRBJ1-2, is DAMVIQNPRYQVTQFGKPVTLSCSQTLNHNVMYWYQQKSSQAPKLLFHYYDKDFNNEADTPDNFQSRRPNTSFCFLDIRSPGLGDTAMYLCATSRDQHYGYTFGSGTRLTVV.

The chain links TRBV27 to TRBJ1-5; unclear D gene. The V end lost 6 bases, the J end lost 11 bases, and 23 bases lay between the germline ends. This CDR3 comprises 15 residues. CDR1 is MNHEY, CDR2 SMNVEV, per germline (reference sequence). The CDR3 is CASSPPDVSLSTQHF. CDR3 nucleotides: TGTGCCAGCAGCCCCCCGGACGTCTCTCTCAGTACCCAGCATTTT.

The gene calls are TRBV19 and TRBJ1-2, with 7 positions matching TRBD1. The CDR3 totals 15 residues. J lost 4 bases, V lost 6 bases, and 11 bases had no gene match. The V gene's germline CDR1 is LNHDA and CDR2 SQIVND (reference sequence). DNA for the CDR3: TGTGCCAGTAGCTTCTCAGGGGGTAATCTCTATGGCTACACCTTC. Translation gives CASSFSGGNLYGYTF. Looking up the rest from reference TRBV19 and TRBJ1-2 gives the full variable domain: DGGITQSPKYLFRKEGQNVTLSCEQNLNHDAMYWYRQDPGQGLRLIYYSQIVNDFQKGDIAEGYSVSREKKESFPLTVTSAQKNPTAFYLCASSFSGGNLYGYTFGSGTRLTVV.

The rearrangement uses TRBV4-1 and TRBJ1-1, with TRBD1 matching over 8 bases. Germline V gene data show CDR1 as MGHRA and CDR2 as YSYEKL. The V segment lost 0 bases and the J segment 4 bases; nucleotides outside the gene matches: 4. The CDR3 has 15 residues. CDR3 coding DNA: TGCGCCAGCAGCCAAGACGAGACAGGGGCCACTGAAGCTTTCTTT. Translated: CASSQDETGATEAFF.

This rearrangement joins TRBV4-1 to TRBJ2-1; D is perhaps TRBD2 (6 bases). Looked up from germline, CDR1 is MGHRA and CDR2 is YSYEKL. The CDR3 has 13 amino acids. The V and J ends lost 3 bases and 8 bases respectively, with 11 bases between them. CDR3 coding DNA: TGCGCCAGCAGCCATCTGGGAGGCGATGAGCAGTTCTTC. Translated, it gives CASSHLGGDEQFF.

The chain links TRBV6-6 to TRBJ1-1; D ambiguous. Trimming took 2 bases from V and 4 from J, leaving 11 bases between them. There are 14 residues in the CDR3. Germline-derived CDR1 and CDR2 are MNHNY and SVGAGI (reference sequence). The CDR3 nucleotides read TGTGCCAGCAGTTACGGAGGAAGTGGCACTGAAGCTTTCTTT. It codes for CASSYGGSGTEAFF.

The chain recombines TRBV30 with TRBJ1-2; a possible D gene is TRBD1 (5 bases). With 3 bases removed from V and 1 base from J, the gap between germline ends came to 9 bases. The CDR3 extends over 13 amino acids. The germline CDR1 and CDR2 sequences are GTSNPN and SVGIG (reference sequence). CDR3 nucleotides: TGTGCCTGGAGCGGAGGGGTTAACTATGGCTACACCTTC. Translated: CAWSGGVNYGYTF.

As to this clone: Compared with germline, one end of the junction differs, possibly owing to a read error. The chain has TRBV5-6 and TRBJ1-1; D call uncertain. The CDR3 is made up of 11 amino acids. Germline CDR1 SGHDT, CDR2 YYEEEE. The chain's CDR3 is CASNLNTEAFF. In nucleotides, the CDR3 is TGTGCCAGCAACTTGAACACTGAAGCTTTCTTT.

The V and J genes are TRBV19 and TRBJ2-3; D may be TRBD1 (6 bases). V was clipped by 5 bases and J by 3 bases, with 12 bases between them. The germline CDR1 and CDR2 sequences are LNHDA and SQIVND (reference sequence). The CDR3 length is 14 residues. DNA of the CDR3: TGTGCCAGTAGTTCAGGGGCAGATACAGATACGCAGTATTTT. Amino acid sequence: CASSSGADTDTQYF. The entire variable domain, with the rest obtained from reference TRBV19 and TRBJ2-3, is as follows: DGGITQSPKYLFRKEGQNVTLSCEQNLNHDAMYWYRQDPGQGLRLIYYSQIVNDFQKGDIAEGYSVSREKKESFPLTVTSAQKNPTAFYLCASSSGADTDTQYFGPGTRLTVL.

The chain carries TRBV27 and TRBJ2-3; 11 nucleotides line up with TRBD2. CDR1 is MNHEY, CDR2 SMNVEV, per germline (reference sequence). J lost 1 base, V lost 0 bases, and 0 bases had no gene match. This CDR3 contains 16 residues. The CDR3 region is CASSLSTSGGTDTQYF. DNA of the CDR3: TGTGCCAGCAGTTTATCGACTAGCGGGGGCACAGATACGCAGTATTTT.

V usage is TRBV7-2 and J usage is TRBJ2-2; unclear D gene. The CDR3 contains 13 residues. V was pared by 5 bases and J by 1 base, with 5 bases between. Germline lookup yields CDR1 SGHTA and CDR2 FQGNSA. DNA of the CDR3: TGTGCCAGCAGCCCAGGGAACACCGGGGAGCTGTTTTTT. Its protein is CASSPGNTGELFF.

This clone was counted a single time. The chain couples TRBV2 to TRBJ1-1, with unresolved D. Looked up from germline, CDR1 is SNHLY and CDR2 is FYNNEI. The CDR3 has 15 amino acids. Trimming took 7 bases from V and 2 from J, leaving 17 bases between them. The CDR3 reads CASTTSKDGNTEAFF. CDR3 sequence (DNA): TGTGCCAGCACAACCTCAAAGGACGGAAACACTGAAGCTTTCTTT.

This chain links TRBV18 with TRBJ1-2; TRBD1 might be the D (6 bases). Trimming shortened V by 2 bases and J by 5 bases, and 15 bases separated the two germline ends. Germline V gene lookup returns CDR1 KGHSH and CDR2 LQKENI. The length of the CDR3 is 15 residues. For the CDR3, the DNA is TGTGCCAGCTCACCAGTGGGGGGCGGATTTTATGGCTACACCTTC. It translates to CASSPVGGGFYGYTF.

V gene TRBV19 combines with J gene TRBJ1-5; no reliable D call. The germline V gene encodes CDR1 LNHDA and CDR2 SQIVND (reference sequence). This CDR3 region has 21 residues. The V and J ends lost 0 bases and 2 bases respectively, with 26 bases between them. The chain's CDR3 is CASSIDWRGWGMGSGNQPQHF. CDR3 DNA sequence: TGTGCCAGTAGTATAGATTGGCGGGGATGGGGAATGGGCTCCGGCAATCAGCCCCAGCATTTT.

The genes are TRBV5-5 and TRBJ1-2; no firm D call. In germline, CDR1 is SGHKS, CDR2 YYEKEE (reference sequence). Trimming stripped 4 bases from V and 7 bases from J, with 14 bases between. CDR3 size: 13 residues. CDR3 nucleotides: TGTGCCAGCAGCAGGGCCCTACCGACTGGCTACACCTTC. Protein product: CASSRALPTGYTF. Supplemented by reference TRBV5-5 and TRBJ1-2, the full variable domain reads DAGVTQSPTHLIKTRGQQVTLRCSPISGHKSVSWYQQVLGQGPQFIFQYYEKEERGRGNFPDRFSARQFPNYSSELNVNALLLGDSALYLCASSRALPTGYTFGSGTRLTVV.

The V gene is TRBV12-3 or TRBV12-4, the J gene TRBJ1-1; D is unclear. V gave up 5 bases and J gave up 7 bases, with 8 bases separating them. The CDR3 is made up of 11 amino acids. The CDR3 DNA follows: TGTGCCAGCAGTCGATTGGGTGAAGCTTTCTTT. It codes for CASSRLGEAFF.